The clone carrying this T cell receptor (beta chain) was detected only a few times. Its antigen remains unknown. The data were obtained in a study of blood T cells in healthy people across ages. General study points: Fewer expanded clones and more diversity marked long-lived versus aged donors.

The V gene's germline CDR1 is SGHTA and CDR2 FQGNSA. Trimming left V 1 base short and J 4 bases short, with 13 bases between. The CDR3 consists of 15 residues. Alongside a J-beta primer mix, a sample-barcoded 5' primer served in a second PCR lasting about 6 to 12 cycles. Each CDR3 protein gets one entry after TCRdb re-called the 5' RACE reads with MiXCR. The repertoire holds roughly 800,000 distinct CDR3 sequences, with approximately 25% as singletons. The sample was also linked to a second study, of T cells of mothers and their children.

The genes are TRBV7-2 and TRBJ1-2, with D possibly being TRBD1 (6 bases). The specimen sequenced was blood. The clonotype was recovered from a boy between 10 and 17 years old in good health. CDR3 bases: TGTGCCAGCAGCTTAGGTGCGGGGGCTGTCTATGGCTACACCTTC. It specifies CASSLGAGAVYGYTF.